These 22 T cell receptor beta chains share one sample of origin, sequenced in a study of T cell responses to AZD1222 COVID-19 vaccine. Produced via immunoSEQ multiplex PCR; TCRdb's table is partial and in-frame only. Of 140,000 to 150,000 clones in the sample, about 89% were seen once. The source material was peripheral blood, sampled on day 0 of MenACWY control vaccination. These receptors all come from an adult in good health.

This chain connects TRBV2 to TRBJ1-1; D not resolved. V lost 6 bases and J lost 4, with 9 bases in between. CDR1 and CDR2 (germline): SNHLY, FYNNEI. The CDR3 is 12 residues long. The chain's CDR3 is CASRSIGTEAFF. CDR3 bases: TGTGCCAGCAGGTCCATTGGCACTGAAGCTTTCTTT.

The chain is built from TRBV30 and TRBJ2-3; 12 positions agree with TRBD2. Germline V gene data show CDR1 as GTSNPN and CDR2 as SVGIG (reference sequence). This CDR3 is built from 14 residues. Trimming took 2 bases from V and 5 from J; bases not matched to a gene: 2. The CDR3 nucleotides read TGTGCCTGGAGTAAACTAGCGGGGGGAGATACGCAGTATTTT. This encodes CAWSKLAGGDTQYF.

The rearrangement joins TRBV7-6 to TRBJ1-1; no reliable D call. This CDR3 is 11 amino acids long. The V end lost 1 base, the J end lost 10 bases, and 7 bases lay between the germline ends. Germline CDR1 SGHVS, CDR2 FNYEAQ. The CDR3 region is CASSLGTVAFF. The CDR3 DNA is TGTGCCAGCAGCTTAGGTACCGTAGCTTTCTTT.

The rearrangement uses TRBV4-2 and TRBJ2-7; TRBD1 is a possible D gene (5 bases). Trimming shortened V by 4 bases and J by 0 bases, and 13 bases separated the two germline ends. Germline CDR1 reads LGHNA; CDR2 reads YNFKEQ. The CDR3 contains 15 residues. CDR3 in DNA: TGTGCCAGCAGCCCCCGGGCGACAGCCTCCTACGAGCAGTACTTC. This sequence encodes CASSPRATASYEQYF.

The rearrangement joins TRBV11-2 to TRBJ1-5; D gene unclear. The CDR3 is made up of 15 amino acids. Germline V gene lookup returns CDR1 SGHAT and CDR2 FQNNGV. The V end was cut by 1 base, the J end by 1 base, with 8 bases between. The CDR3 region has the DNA TGTGCCAGCAGCTTAGGTGACACCAGCAATCAGCCCCAGCATTTT. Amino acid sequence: CASSLGDTSNQPQHF.

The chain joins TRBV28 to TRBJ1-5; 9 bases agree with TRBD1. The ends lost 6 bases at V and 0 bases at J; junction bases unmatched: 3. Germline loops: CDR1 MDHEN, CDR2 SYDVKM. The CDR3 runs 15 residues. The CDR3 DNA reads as TGTGCCAGCAGAAGGACAGGGGTTAGCAATCAGCCCCAGCATTTT. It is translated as CASRRTGVSNQPQHF.

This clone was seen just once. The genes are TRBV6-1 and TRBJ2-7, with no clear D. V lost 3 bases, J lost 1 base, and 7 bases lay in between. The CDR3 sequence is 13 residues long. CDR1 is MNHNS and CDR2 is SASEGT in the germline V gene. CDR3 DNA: TGTGCCAGCAGTGACAACCAATCCTACGAGCAGTACTTC. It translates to CASSDNQSYEQYF.

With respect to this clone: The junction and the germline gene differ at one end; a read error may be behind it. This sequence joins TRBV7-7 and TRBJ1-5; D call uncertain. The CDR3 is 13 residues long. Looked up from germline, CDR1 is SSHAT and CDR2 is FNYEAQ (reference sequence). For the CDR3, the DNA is TGTGCTAGCAGCAAAAGTACTGATCAGCCCCAGCATTTT. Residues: CASSKSTDQPQHF.

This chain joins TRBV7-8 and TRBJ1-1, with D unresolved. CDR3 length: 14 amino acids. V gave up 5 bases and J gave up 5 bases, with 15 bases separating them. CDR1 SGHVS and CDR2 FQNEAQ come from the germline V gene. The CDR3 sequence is CASSHRSRRTEAFF. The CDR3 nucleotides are TGTGCCAGCAGCCACCGATCGCGGAGGACTGAAGCTTTCTTT.

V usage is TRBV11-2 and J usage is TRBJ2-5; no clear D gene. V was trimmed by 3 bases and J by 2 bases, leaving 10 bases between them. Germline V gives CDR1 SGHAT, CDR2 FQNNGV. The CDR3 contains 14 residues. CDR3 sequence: CASSFYSNQETQYF. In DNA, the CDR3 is TGTGCCAGCAGCTTCTATAGCAATCAAGAGACCCAGTACTTC.

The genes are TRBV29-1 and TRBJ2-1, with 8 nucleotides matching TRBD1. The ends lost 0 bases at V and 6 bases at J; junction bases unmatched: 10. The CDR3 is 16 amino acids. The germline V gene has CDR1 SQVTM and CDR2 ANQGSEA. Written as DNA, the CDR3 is TGCAGCGTTGAAGATCGCGGGACAGGCTCCGGCAATGAGCAGTTCTTC. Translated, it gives CSVEDRGTGSGNEQFF.

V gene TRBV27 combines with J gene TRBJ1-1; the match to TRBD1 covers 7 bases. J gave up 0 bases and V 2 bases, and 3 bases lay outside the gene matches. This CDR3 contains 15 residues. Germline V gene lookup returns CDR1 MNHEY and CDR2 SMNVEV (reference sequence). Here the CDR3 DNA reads TGTGCCAGCAGTTTAACCGGGACAGTGAACACTGAAGCTTTCTTT. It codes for CASSLTGTVNTEAFF.

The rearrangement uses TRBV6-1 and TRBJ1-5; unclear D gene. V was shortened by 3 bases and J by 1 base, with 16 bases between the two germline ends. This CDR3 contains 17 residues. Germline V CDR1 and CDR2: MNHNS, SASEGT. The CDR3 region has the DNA TGTGCCAGCAGTGACGAACGGTGGGGTCGGAGCAATCAGCCCCAGCATTTT. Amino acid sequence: CASSDERWGRSNQPQHF.

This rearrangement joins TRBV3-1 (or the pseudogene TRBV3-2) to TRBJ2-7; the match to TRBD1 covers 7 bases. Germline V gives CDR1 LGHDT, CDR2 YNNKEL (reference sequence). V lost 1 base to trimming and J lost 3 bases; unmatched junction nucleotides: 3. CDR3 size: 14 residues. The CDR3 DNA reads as TGTGCCAGCAGCCAAGGAAACAGGGGCTACGAGCAGTACTTC. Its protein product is CASSQGNRGYEQYF.

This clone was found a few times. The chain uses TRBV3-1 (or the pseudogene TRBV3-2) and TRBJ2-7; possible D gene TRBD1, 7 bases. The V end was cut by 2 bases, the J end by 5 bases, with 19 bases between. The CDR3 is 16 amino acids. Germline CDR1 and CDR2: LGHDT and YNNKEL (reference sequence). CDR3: CASSQSWAGGQNEQYF. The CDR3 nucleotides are TGTGCCAGCAGCCAAAGTTGGGCAGGGGGGCAAAACGAGCAGTACTTC.

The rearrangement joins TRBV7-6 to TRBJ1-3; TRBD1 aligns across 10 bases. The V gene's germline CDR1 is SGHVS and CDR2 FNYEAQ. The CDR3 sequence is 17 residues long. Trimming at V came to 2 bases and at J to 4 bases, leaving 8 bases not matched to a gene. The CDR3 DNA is TGTGCCAGCAGCTTATACTCCGGGACAGGGGCGGGAAACACCATATATTTT. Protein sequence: CASSLYSGTGAGNTIYF.

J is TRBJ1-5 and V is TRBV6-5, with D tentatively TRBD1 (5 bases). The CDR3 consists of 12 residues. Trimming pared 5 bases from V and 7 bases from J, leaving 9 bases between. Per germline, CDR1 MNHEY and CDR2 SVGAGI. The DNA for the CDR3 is TGTGCCAGCAGTAAACAGGACCAGCCCCAGCATTTT. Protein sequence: CASSKQDQPQHF.

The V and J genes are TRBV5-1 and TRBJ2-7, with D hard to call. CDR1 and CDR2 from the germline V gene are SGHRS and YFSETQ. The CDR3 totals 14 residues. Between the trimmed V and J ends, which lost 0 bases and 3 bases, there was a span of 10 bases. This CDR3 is CASSLAEMDYEQYF. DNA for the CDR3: TGCGCCAGCAGCTTGGCCGAAATGGACTACGAGCAGTACTTC.

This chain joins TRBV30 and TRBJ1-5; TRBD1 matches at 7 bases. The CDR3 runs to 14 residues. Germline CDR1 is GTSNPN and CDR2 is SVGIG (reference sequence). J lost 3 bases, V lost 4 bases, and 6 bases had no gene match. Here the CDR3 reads CAWNPTGNNQPQHF. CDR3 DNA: TGTGCCTGGAACCCGACAGGGAACAATCAGCCCCAGCATTTT.

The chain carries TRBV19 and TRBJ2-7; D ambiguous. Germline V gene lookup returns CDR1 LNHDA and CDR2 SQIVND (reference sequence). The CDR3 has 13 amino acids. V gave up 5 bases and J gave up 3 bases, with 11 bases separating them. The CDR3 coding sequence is TGTGCCAGTAGTCACGCCGATAACTACGAGCAGTACTTC. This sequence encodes CASSHADNYEQYF.

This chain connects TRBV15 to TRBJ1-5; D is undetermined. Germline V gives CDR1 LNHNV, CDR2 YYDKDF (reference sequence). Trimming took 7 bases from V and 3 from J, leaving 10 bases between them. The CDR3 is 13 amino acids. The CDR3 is CATTGALNQPQHF. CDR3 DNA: TGTGCCACCACAGGAGCTCTCAATCAGCCCCAGCATTTT.

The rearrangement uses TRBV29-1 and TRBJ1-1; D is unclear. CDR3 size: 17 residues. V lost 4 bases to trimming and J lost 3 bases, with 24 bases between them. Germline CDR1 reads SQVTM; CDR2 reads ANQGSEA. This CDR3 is CSVVPFGGLKRDTEAFF. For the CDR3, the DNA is TGCAGCGTTGTTCCCTTCGGTGGACTCAAAAGGGACACTGAAGCTTTCTTT.